This T cell receptor beta chain was identified during a study of follicular helper T cells after annual influenza vaccination. Study-level findings and limits: Change in circulating plasmablasts correlated with ICOS+CD38+ cTfh clonality change. Most later recoveries of Day 7 ICOS+CD38+ clones were ICOS-CD38- cTfh. Each annual vaccination recalled recurring oligoclonal ICOS+CD38+ cTfh clonotypes.

Here immunoSEQ multiplex PCR was the method, and the copy in TCRdb shows in-frame clones only, minus some. The sample yields thousands of clones, 82% seen once. The germline gives CDR1 SGHTA, CDR2 FQGTGA. The V segment lost 6 bases and the J segment 4 bases; nucleotides outside the gene matches: 5. The CDR3 is 13 amino acids. Points on this clone: Antigen specificity is unknown.

Described time point: 2015-2016 season, pre-vaccination. Between about 40 and 110 mL of blood was drawn per time point. The chain carries TRBV7-3 and TRBJ1-1; 7 bases line up with TRBD1. The TCR was taken from an adult who received the influenza vaccine. This material consisted of CXCR5+ CD38- circulating T follicular helper cells from blood, taken on the day of influenza vaccination. Subset indicated: circulating Tfh, non-naive CD4+CXCR5+PD-1+ (ICOS+CD38+ or ICOS-CD38-). CDR3 bases: TGTGCCAGCAGTTATGGACAGGTCACTGAAGCTTTCTTT. Protein sequence: CASSYGQVTEAFF.